The clone carrying this TCR beta chain was counted ten times or more. Its antigen is unknown. This entry is derived from a study of T-cell memory formation after mild COVID-19. The study's findings and limits: Nothing showed for sure that second-wave clones peaking on day 37 were SARS-CoV-2 specific. Cross-reactive memory appears to have joined, as suggested by some responding clones showing up in pre-infection memory. A balance of CD4 and CD8 characterized clones contracting day 15 to 85, whereas later expanders leaned CD4+.

Trimming shortened V by 3 bases and J by 1 base, and 17 bases separated the two germline ends. This CDR3 comprises 17 residues. Germline loops: CDR1 SGHRS, CDR2 YFSETQ. 5'RACE, which relied on constant-segment primers, yielded TCR alpha and TCR beta cDNA libraries carrying sample barcodes and UMIs. TCRdb ran MiXCR on the 5' RACE reads and lists one entry per CDR3 protein. The table has over 120,000 distinct CDR3 sequences, about 6.1% seen once. Specimen: PBMCs or a T cell subset sorted from them (not recorded which). This clonotype was sampled from an adult woman who had mild COVID-19 (a few samples of this study predate the infection). Cell type and time point are not known. The chain joins TRBV5-1 to TRBJ2-1; tentatively, D is TRBD1 (5 bases). CDR3 nucleotides: TGCGCCAGCAGCTACGCAGGGCTTCCCTCTTCCTACAATGAGCAGTTCTTC. It encodes CASSYAGLPSSYNEQFF.